The 17 T cell receptor beta chains presented below share a single source sample, sequenced in a study of shared clonotypes between healthy human individuals. Libraries were prepared by immunoSEQ multiplex PCR; TCRdb keeps only in-frame clonotypes and omits some of them. The sample carries hundreds of thousands of clones, 95% recorded once. The naive CD8 fraction comprised CD45RO-negative cells positively selected for CCR7 and excluded terminally differentiated effector memory CD45RA+ cells. The specimen was naive CD8+ T cells sorted from blood. These receptors originate from a woman aged 25 to 45 in good health.

This sequence joins TRBV7-6 and TRBJ1-4; maybe TRBD1 (6 bases). Germline values: CDR1 SGHVS, CDR2 FNYEAQ. The V end was cut by 5 bases, the J end by 7 bases, with 11 bases between. The CDR3 consists of 13 residues. CDR3 DNA sequence: TGTGCCAGCAGCCAGGAGGGGGGTGAAAAACTGTTTTTT. Its protein product is CASSQEGGEKLFF.

This clone was recorded once. The genes are TRBV7-8 and TRBJ2-3; 15 bases align to TRBD2. Germline values: CDR1 SGHVS, CDR2 FQNEAQ. V shed 1 base, J shed 7 bases, and the junction held 6 bases outside the gene matches. CDR3 size: 17 residues. CDR3 region: CASSLGGLAGGVNTQYF. DNA for the CDR3: TGTGCCAGCAGCTTAGGGGGACTAGCGGGAGGTGTTAATACGCAGTATTTT. The whole variable domain, filled in from reference TRBV7-8 and TRBJ2-3, reads GAGVSQSPRYKVAKRGQDVALRCDPISGHVSLFWYQQALGQGPEFLTYFQNEAQLDKSGLPSDRFFAERPEGSVSTLKIQRTQQEDSAVYLCASSLGGLAGGVNTQYFGPGTRLTVL.

The gene calls are TRBV11-2 and TRBJ2-5, with D possibly matching TRBD1 (5 bases). The J call may be in error: the DNA end matches TRBJ2-7 better. CDR3 length: 14 amino acids. The germline V gene encodes CDR1 SGHAT and CDR2 FQNNGV. CDR3 bases: TGTGCCAGCAGCTTAGCCAGGGATCGGGACGAGCAGTACTTC. Translating it yields CASSLARDRDEQYF.

V is TRBV2 and J is TRBJ2-5, with unresolved D. The DNA end is a closer match to TRBJ2-7, so the J assignment may be wrong. Per germline, CDR1 SNHLY and CDR2 FYNNEI. This CDR3 is 13 amino acids long. CDR3 loop: CASSEALVYEQYF. The DNA of the CDR3 is TGTGCCAGCAGTGAAGCGCTAGTCTACGAGCAGTACTTC.

This clone was detected only a few times. As DNA, the CDR3 is TGTGCCAGCAGGGACAGCGGGAACACTGAAGCTTTCTTT. It is translated as CASRDSGNTEAFF. The V and J genes are TRBV6-1 and TRBJ1-1; tentative D call: TRBD1 (6 bases). From germline, CDR1 is MNHNS and CDR2 SASEGT. This CDR3 region has 13 residues. Between the trimmed V and J ends, which lost 6 bases and 1 base, there was a span of 9 bases.

The rearrangement uses TRBV6-5 and TRBJ2-7; D may correspond to TRBD1 or TRBD2 (5 bases each). This CDR3 contains 15 residues. Trimming took off 9 bases at V and 7 bases at J, with 25 bases between the two ends. Germline CDR1 is MNHEY and CDR2 is SVGAGI. CDR3 protein: CARLGTPPPVGEQYF. In DNA, the CDR3 is TGTGCCAGACTCGGGACCCCGCCACCAGTTGGGGAGCAGTACTTC.

The chain carries TRBV9 and TRBJ2-5, with D possibly TRBD1 on 6 matching bases. The V end was cut by 0 bases, the J end by 2 bases, with 11 bases between. The CDR3 runs to 15 residues. CDR1 is SGDLS and CDR2 is YYNGEE in the germline V gene. The CDR3 here is CASSVAQGGQETQYF. Here the CDR3 DNA reads TGTGCCAGCAGCGTAGCACAGGGTGGACAAGAGACCCAGTACTTC.

The genes are TRBV5-6 and TRBJ2-7; 12 nucleotides line up with TRBD1. V gave up 4 bases and J gave up 7 bases; unmatched junction bases: 6. CDR1 is SGHDT and CDR2 is YYEEEE in the germline V gene. The CDR3 extends over 14 amino acids. CDR3 amino acids: CASSPGQGAGEQYF. The DNA of the CDR3 is TGTGCCAGCAGCCCGGGACAGGGGGCAGGGGAGCAGTACTTC.

This chain uses TRBV5-1 with TRBJ2-7, with D perhaps matching TRBD2 (6 bases). Germline CDR1 reads SGHRS; CDR2 reads YFSETQ. The CDR3 sequence is 15 residues long. V was shortened by 6 bases and J by 0 bases, with 16 bases between the two germline ends. CDR3 nucleotide sequence: TGCGCCAGCAAAGATTGGGGGGAAAACTCCTACGAGCAGTACTTC. It specifies CASKDWGENSYEQYF. Full variable domain (outside the CDR3, taken from reference TRBV5-1 and TRBJ2-7): KAGVTQTPRYLIKTRGQQVTLSCSPISGHRSVSWYQQTPGQGLQFLFEYFSETQRNKGNFPGRFSGRQFSNSRSEMNVSTLELGDSALYLCASKDWGENSYEQYFGPGTRLTVT.

As for this clone: Other DNA sequences within the sample encode an identical CDR3. The chain links TRBV4-1 to TRBJ2-7; D possibly matches TRBD1 or TRBD2 (5 bases each). This CDR3 has 13 residues. The V and J ends lost 1 base and 3 bases respectively, with 7 bases between them. The germline gives CDR1 MGHRA, CDR2 YSYEKL. As DNA, the CDR3 is TGCGCCAGCAGCCAAGTTGGGGGCTACGAGCAGTACTTC. As protein: CASSQVGGYEQYF.

This chain connects TRBV6-6 to TRBJ2-5; the D is unclear. The length of the CDR3 is 11 residues. Between the trimmed V and J ends, which lost 3 bases and 5 bases, there was a span of 4 bases. Germline CDR1 reads MNHNY; CDR2 reads SVGAGI (reference sequence). The CDR3 DNA follows: TGTGCCAGCAGTTATTCGGAGACCCAGTACTTC. Its protein product is CASSYSETQYF.

The rearrangement links TRBV29-1 to TRBJ1-1; 11 bases are a match to TRBD1. Trimming at V came to 4 bases and at J to 4 bases, leaving 2 bases not matched to a gene. Germline loops: CDR1 SQVTM, CDR2 ANQGSEA. This CDR3 region has 13 residues. The CDR3 DNA reads as TGCAGCGTTGGGGACAGGGGGGTCACTGAAGCTTTCTTT. Translation: CSVGDRGVTEAFF.

The V gene is TRBV27, the J gene TRBJ1-1; tentative D call: TRBD1 (5 bases). V was cut by 0 bases and J by 5 bases, with 7 bases left in between. This CDR3 region has 13 residues. Germline values: CDR1 MNHEY, CDR2 SMNVEV (reference sequence). CDR3 nucleotides: TGTGCCAGCAGTTTATCGTGGGGGACTGAAGCTTTCTTT. This codes for CASSLSWGTEAFF.

The chain joins TRBV29-1 to TRBJ1-1; D is unclear. Trimming left V 7 bases short and J 4 bases short, with 13 bases between. The CDR3 has 12 residues. Germline CDR1 is SQVTM and CDR2 is ANQGSEA. CDR3: CSARWVSTEAFF. For the CDR3, the DNA is TGCAGCGCCCGGTGGGTGAGCACTGAAGCTTTCTTT. Supplemented by reference TRBV29-1 and TRBJ1-1, the full variable domain reads SAVISQKPSRDICQRGTSLTIQCQVDSQVTMMFWYRQQPGQSLTLIATANQGSEATYESGFVIDKFPISRPNLTFSTLTVSNMSPEDSSIYLCSARWVSTEAFFGQGTRLTVV.

This chain joins TRBV7-9 and TRBJ1-2, with a tentative D call TRBD1 (6 bases). Germline CDR1 and CDR2: SEHNR and FQNEAQ (reference sequence). This CDR3 spans 14 amino acids. Trimming left V 3 bases short and J 2 bases short, with 10 bases between. The CDR3 DNA reads as TGTGCCAGCAGCTTCGAGGACAGCAACTATGGCTACACCTTC. It specifies CASSFEDSNYGYTF.

The chain recombines TRBV19 with TRBJ2-7; TRBD2 aligns across 10 bases. CDR1 and CDR2 (germline): LNHDA, SQIVND (reference sequence). The CDR3 contains 15 residues. The J segment lost 6 bases and the V segment lost 7 bases, leaving 12 bases of the junction unmatched. The CDR3 DNA follows: TGTGCCAGTAAACCCTCAGCGGGAGGGCCGGGCGAGCAGTACTTC. This codes for CASKPSAGGPGEQYF.

The DNA for the CDR3 is TGTGCCAGCTCACCAAAGGGGGAGCGACCCCAAGAGACCCAGTACTTC. This gives the protein CASSPKGERPQETQYF. The rearrangement joins TRBV18 to TRBJ2-5; a weak D match, TRBD1 (6 bases). With 2 bases removed from V and 1 base from J, the gap between germline ends came to 14 bases. The germline V gene encodes CDR1 KGHSH and CDR2 LQKENI. CDR3 length: 16 amino acids.